The 5 T cell receptor beta chains below all came from one sample that was sequenced in a study of T cell responses to AZD1222 COVID-19 vaccine. Sequencing used immunoSEQ multiplex PCR; TCRdb keeps in-frame clones, though not all of them. The table includes 150,000 to 200,000 clones, around 95% detected once. The sequences come from peripheral blood, collected on day 0 of AZD1222 vaccination. The receptors stem from an adult in good health.

The J gene is TRBJ1-3, the V gene TRBV12-3 or TRBV12-4; no clear D. V gave up 6 bases and J gave up 0 bases, with 3 bases separating them. The CDR3 is 12 residues long. The CDR3 sequence is CASRASGNTIYF. The CDR3 nucleotides read TGTGCCAGCAGGGCCTCTGGAAACACCATATATTTT.

The chain employs TRBV2 and TRBJ1-4; tentatively, D is TRBD1 (6 bases). Germline V gene sequence: CDR1 SNHLY, CDR2 FYNNEI. The V end was cut by 1 base, the J end by 3 bases, with 9 bases between. The CDR3 totals 15 residues. The CDR3 DNA reads as TGTGCCAGCAGTGAAGAAAGGGGGGCTAATGAAAAACTGTTTTTT. This sequence encodes CASSEERGANEKLFF.

The chain joins TRBV12-5 to TRBJ1-1; 8 bases match TRBD1. The CDR3 sequence is 13 residues long. J lost 10 bases, V lost 5 bases, and 9 bases had no gene match. Germline assignment: CDR1 LGHNT and CDR2 FRNRAP. The CDR3 here is CASGRDRRLVAFF. The CDR3 DNA sequence: TGTGCTAGTGGTCGGGACAGGCGGCTGGTAGCTTTCTTT.

The V gene is TRBV6-1, the J gene TRBJ2-7, with TRBD2 matching over 8 bases. V trimming: 0 bases; J trimming: 0 bases; junction bases outside the gene matches: 13. This CDR3 is built from 19 residues. Germline assignment: CDR1 MNHNS and CDR2 SASEGT. The CDR3 region has the DNA TGTGCCAGCAGTGAAGCTAGGGCGGGAGGCGATACGAGCTCCTACGAGCAGTACTTC. Amino acids: CASSEARAGGDTSSYEQYF.

The chain carries TRBV28 and TRBJ1-6; 7 bases are shared with TRBD1. Looked up from germline, CDR1 is MDHEN and CDR2 is SYDVKM. The CDR3 consists of 14 residues. V gave up 6 bases and J gave up 9 bases; unmatched junction bases: 8. The DNA for the CDR3 is TGTGCCAGCAGCTTGACAGGGCAGAGTTCACCCCTCCACTTT. It is translated as CASSLTGQSSPLHF.